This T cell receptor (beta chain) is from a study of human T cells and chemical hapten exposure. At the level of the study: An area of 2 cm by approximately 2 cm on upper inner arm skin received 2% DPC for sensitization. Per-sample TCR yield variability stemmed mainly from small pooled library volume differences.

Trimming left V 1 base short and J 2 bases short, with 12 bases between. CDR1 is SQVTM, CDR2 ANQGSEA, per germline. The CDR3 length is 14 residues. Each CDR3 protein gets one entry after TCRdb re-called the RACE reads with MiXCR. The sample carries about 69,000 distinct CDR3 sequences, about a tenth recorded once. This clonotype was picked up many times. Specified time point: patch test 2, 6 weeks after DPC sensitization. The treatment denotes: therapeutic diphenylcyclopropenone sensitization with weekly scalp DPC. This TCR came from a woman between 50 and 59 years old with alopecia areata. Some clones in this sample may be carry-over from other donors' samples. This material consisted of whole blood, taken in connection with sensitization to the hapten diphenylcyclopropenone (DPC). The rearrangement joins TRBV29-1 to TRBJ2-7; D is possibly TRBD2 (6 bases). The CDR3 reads CSVEAGDETYEQYF. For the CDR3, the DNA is TGCAGCGTTGAAGCGGGGGACGAGACCTACGAGCAGTACTTC.